This TCR beta chain is drawn from a study of blood T cell repertoires in COVID-19. Overall study context: The United States, Italy and Spain were the sources of the acute and convalescent COVID-19 samples. Sample material is recorded as cDNA or gDNA derived from T cells, B-cell-depleted T cells, or PBMCs.

Germline CDR1 and CDR2: SGHDT and YYEEEE. V lost 2 bases and J lost 0; bases outside the gene matches: 3. The CDR3 has 18 residues. Under the authors' procedure: How many nucleated cells were present was estimated from reference gene primer amplification. The table came from immunoSEQ multiplex PCR; TCRdb's copy has only in-frame clones and leaves some out. The V and J calls and clone size were taken over from that table, and D and trimming were inferred from the DNA. The sample yields about 250,000 clones, around 89% seen once. The gene calls are TRBV5-6 and TRBJ2-1, with TRBD2 matching over 15 bases. The sequenced sample consisted of peripheral blood. The clonotype was recovered from a man younger than 45 with acute or convalescent COVID-19. The CDR3 nucleotides read TGTGCCAGCAGCTTTAGGACTAGCGGGGGGGCCTCCTACAATGAGCAGTTCTTC. It encodes CASSFRTSGGASYNEQFF.